This T cell receptor (beta chain) emerged from a study of cytomegalovirus exposure and HLA in healthy donors. Whole-study results and caveats: The investigators catalogued 160 or so TCR beta chains as cytomegalovirus-associated.

Concerning this clone itself: Its target is unknown.

The PCR made use of 60 Vbeta and 13 Jbeta primers. The assay was immunoSEQ multiplex PCR, and TCRdb's table has in-frame clones only and misses some. This repertoire shows roughly 200,000 clones, 75% to 85% found once; its top ten account for about 4%. The receptor was derived from a woman aged 60-70 years in good health and CMV-seropositive. Sequenced input: PBMCs.

CDR3 amino acids: CASSSPGRESGYEQYF. The CDR3 nucleotides are TGTGCCAGCAGTTCCCCGGGGCGGGAGTCGGGCTACGAGCAGTACTTC. The chain combines TRBV28 with TRBJ2-7, with 7 bases that match TRBD2. Looked up from germline, CDR1 is MDHEN and CDR2 is SYDVKM. J lost 3 bases, V lost 4 bases, and 12 bases had no gene match. The CDR3 consists of 16 residues.